This T cell receptor (beta chain) was sequenced during a study of cytomegalovirus exposure and HLA in healthy donors (TCRdb year 2017). About the study as a whole: In an earlier analysis of around 540 of the donors, under 300 Gb of sequence data and some 100 million unique TCR beta sequences from 150 million to 200 million T cells were reported. All discovery cohort repertoires had been generated using a single sequencing platform. Among around 400 genotyped donors of the cohort, an average of approximately 230,000 unique TCR beta nucleotide sequences were sequenced per donor, about a sixth of them non-productive. The number of typed donors differed by locus: 629-630 for A, B, C, DRB1 and DQB1; some 500 for DQA1; 606 for DPA1; and roughly 450 for DPB1. Of the 300 to 500 genotyped donors, less than 90% were placed in the genetic ancestry cluster associated with self-reported Caucasian donors. High-throughput TCR immunosequencing, statistical association of individual TCRs with disease status, and machine learning were combined to predict cytomegalovirus infection status. About 320 gigabases of sequencing data and approximately 85 million unique TCR sequences were included in an early release covering several hundred HLA-typed donors. Donor age, sex, ethnicity and CMV serostatus were collected together with the repertoire data. HLA typing covered class I and class II loci at four-digit resolution. A later genetic analysis used genome-wide SNP genotypes for about three fifths of the roughly 700 donors, treating that subset as a discovery cohort. The study was designed to test whether signatures of past pathogen exposure could be identified by cataloging public T cell receptors. In the later analysis, no new phenotypic data were used to find candidate immune exposures; instead, reliance was placed on TCR beta sequences and their occurrence across donors. To decide whether each TCR beta V gene segment behaved as functional or pseudogenic, an earlier analysis of approximately 590 of the donors relied on high-throughput TCR beta sequencing. Using immunosequencing, the study profiled T cell repertoires from 666 subjects and related those repertoires to cytomegalovirus serostatus. A separate validation cohort of 90 to 150 different subjects was used in addition to the 666-subject first cohort. Four or five DR-DQ haplotypes were handled as single units for association and clustering because linkage in the cohort was strong. A later analysis re-analyzed previously published TCR beta repertoires from 500 to 700 donors and added high-resolution HLA genotyping to study TCR occurrence patterns.

Here V drops 4 bases and J drops 9 bases, and the junction holds 7 bases not matched to any gene. From cysteine to phenylalanine, the CDR3 is 15 amino acids long. The kept DNA is CDR3 alone, 45 bases in frame from the first base. From a lookup of the germline V gene, CDR1 and CDR2 are WSHSY and SAAADI. In total, approximately 700 healthy bone marrow donors made up the cohort. At the time of sampling, every cohort member was nominally healthy, though immune exposures that went unrecorded were likely present. The donor was CMV seronegative and belonged to the group of 352 seronegative cohort members. A peripheral blood sample was collected from each donor, and TCR beta sequencing was performed on peripheral blood mononuclear cells. The Qiagen DNeasy Blood Extraction Kit was used to extract genomic DNA from the blood cell samples. This clone was seen only a few times. There is no known antigen for this receptor. Base qualities are not at hand, and no much larger clone is one base apart.

Library prep was done by the immunoSEQ multiplex PCR assay. The multiplex PCR relied on a mix of 60 forward primers for TCR Vbeta segments and 13 reverse primers for TCR Jbeta segments. A multiplex PCR assay on genomic DNA amplified the CDR3 region of rearranged TCR beta genes. The amplified TCR beta libraries were sequenced on the Illumina HiSeq System as 87-base-pair reads. Under the source paper's analysis protocol: A later analysis counted some 80 million unique TCR beta chains across the roughly 700 repertoires, and roughly 11 million of these chains were shared by at least two donors. Raw reads were error-corrected and collapsed into unique sequences with a nearest-neighbor algorithm that merged closely related sequences to remove PCR and sequencing errors. To assign V, D and J gene segments, CDR3 sequences were aligned to IMGT reference sequences. For a sequence to be retained, at least a six-nucleotide match to both a V gene segment and a J gene segment was required. Rearrangements were called productive when the CDR3 lacked stop codons and stayed in frame with V and J; all others were non-productive. CDR3 was defined by IMGT convention, running from the second conserved V-encoded cysteine to the conserved J-encoded phenylalanine. Sequences without an unambiguous match to a single V gene segment were excluded from the earlier analysis of about 600 of the donors. In an earlier analysis of approximately 590 of the donors, V segments were called functional above 56.7% productive rearrangements and were called segregating when the between-donor standard deviation exceeded 5%. To diagnose cytomegalovirus status from the catalog of TCR beta chain sequences, a statistical classification framework was built. In a later analysis, TCR nucleotide sequences were compared against IMGT/GENE-DB human TR gene sequences so that V and J genes could be assigned. Using the TCRdist pipeline, a later analysis assigned CDR3 sequences along with most-parsimonious VDJ recombination scenarios. In a later analysis, every TCR beta chain was defined by the combination of its CDR3 amino acid sequence and its V-gene family, and reads without a unique V-gene family were dropped. To address suspected cross-contamination and a sequencing artifact, a later analysis removed roughly 640 highly shared, low-generation-probability nucleotide sequences. In a later analysis, a clonal expansion index for each public chain was calculated from normalized within-repertoire ranks of inferred template counts. Generation probabilities in a later analysis came from a VDJ recombination model fitted to out-of-frame rearrangements, and those results were checked against IGoR. A later analysis scored TCR-TCR, TCR-HLA and TCR-CMV co-occurrence with hypergeometric tests, applying a repertoire-size bias correction to TCR pairs. A later analysis estimated false discovery rates by permuting HLA or CMV assignments 20 times. In a later analysis, co-occurring TCRs were grouped using DBSCAN, and TCRdist sequence similarity was added for clustering within HLA-allele-positive subsets. Co-occurrence clustering excluded repertoires with fewer than 30,000 or more than 120,000 public chains, plus five with anomalous nucleotide sharing. The table was pulled from immuneACCESS by TCRdb, which kept in-frame rearrangements only. Such tables lose some clones; where checked, under half of the loss comes from unresolved V genes, and the rest has no known cause. The V and J calls and clone size are taken from that table; D and trimming were inferred from the DNA. This sample has over 100,000 clones in its table, and around 80% of those were observed once. Of the sample, 2.1% falls within the top ten clones.

Overall study outcomes, separate from this receptor: Correlated functional status among segregating V segments might be attributable to linkage disequilibrium, but an unknown experimental factor could not be ruled out. A later analysis found that HLA-associated TCR beta chains were more clonally expanded and had lower generation probabilities than equally common non-associated chains. Seventeen rarely observed V segments, including chromosome 9 orphons, were excluded from the earlier analysis of approximately 600 of the donors because counts were too low. CMV serostatus was the only immune exposure information available for the cohort. A cluster of highly shared sequence variants was judged likely to be a technical artifact of the sequencing pipeline. The cohort was sequenced for TCR beta chains only, and without alpha or paired-chain data the features that could be detected were limited. According to a later analysis, parvovirus B19, influenza, CMV and Epstein-Barr virus appeared linked to several top co-occurrence clusters. Across donors, most TCR sequences were observed very rarely, whereas some public TCRs were present in many individuals. Assigning TCR associations to individual alleles was difficult when HLA alleles, especially DR and DQ, strongly co-occurred. Because HLA typing was unavailable for some donors at each locus, only the typed subset was used in association tests. A further reported finding was that TCR beta sequences accurately predicted the HLA-A and HLA-B alleles for most subjects in the first cohort. An earlier analysis of approximately 540 of the donors showed that most TCR beta V segments appeared in productive rearrangements either about 90% or about 30% of the time, which broadly matched IMGT annotations. In vitro tests confirmed that a few of the cytomegalovirus-associated TCR beta chains recognize cytomegalovirus antigens. In both the original and validation cohorts, the classifier was reported to diagnose cytomegalovirus status with high specificity and sensitivity. Some IMGT-functional V segments, including TRBV6-2 and TRBV6-3, could not be told apart with the 87-base-pair reads, so those segments were excluded. According to a later genetic analysis, donors in an Asian-associated ancestry cluster had fewer N-insertions in productive TCRs than the approximately 650-donor mean. The study gave a list of 150 to 200 TCR beta chains associated with cytomegalovirus. A later genetic analysis associated a missense DCLRE1C variant with V-gene and J-gene trimming of TCR beta chains, and an independent cohort replicated the association. The authors suggested that the approach could potentially be generalized to other disease states and immunological phenotypes. A later analysis found that most CMV-associated TCR beta chains appeared HLA-restricted, with HLA associations seemingly driven largely by CMV exposure. The presence/absence analyses assumed that sequencing depth was roughly uniform across donors, and that assumption may not be true. According to a later analysis, TCR association rates differed among HLA loci, with DRB1 alleles showing the most associated TCRs and HLA-C alleles showing the fewest. A later analysis associated 15,000 or so TCR beta sequences with specific HLA alleles at a false discovery rate of 0.05.

The rearrangement joined TRBV10-2 to TRBJ1-6; 9 central nucleotides agree with TRBD1. Sequencing was done on a sample of PBMCs. The TCR sequence derives from a man aged 25-40 years in good health and CMV-seronegative. This receptor carries the CDR3 CASSGGDRERSPLHF. The bases read TGCGCCAGCAGTGGTGGGGACAGGGAACGTTCACCCCTCCACTTT.